This T cell receptor beta chain derives from a study of shared clonotypes between healthy human individuals (TCRdb year 2020). Regarding the study in general: The cohort comprised two women and a few men aged 18 to 49 years. Between about 0.8 and 9 billion PBMCs per donor were obtained by leukapheresis. To increase sequencing depth and limit assay-specific biases, TCR repertoire library preparation and sequencing were carried out by different laboratories using diverse techniques. For each donor, CD4 naive and CD4 memory were each given three plates, CD8 naive was given two plates, and CD8 memory was given one plate. To estimate repertoire size and how much clonotype sharing occurs between individuals, the study deeply sequenced the blood TCR repertoires of roughly 5 healthy adults. Overall study results and their limits: Naive subsets generally had larger estimated clonotype richness than memory subsets. The genetic and exposure-history diversity represented was limited by the small number of donors. Based on pairwise subsampling, the degree of clonotype sharing among donors was expected to be affected by sequencing depth. Only blood was sampled, and tissue TCR repertoires likely differ from those in blood. Higher generation probabilities were observed for clonotypes shared by all four sorted-subset donors than for non-shared clonotypes. Incomplete sequencing was indicated by rarefaction of sorted-subset datasets, despite the large sequencing depth. Around 5.4% of naive CD4, 3.5% of naive CD8, about 2.4% of memory CD4, and approximately 0.39% of memory CD8 clonotypes were shared across a few donors.

TCR CDR3 regions were amplified from genomic DNA by multiplex PCR using the deep immunoSEQ assay. For each cell subset, the extracted genomic DNA was distributed evenly across all wells of several immunoSEQ 96-well plates, and each plate served as one replicate. For sorted subsets, each replicate PCR was loaded with 200 ng genomic DNA, equivalent to some 31,000 T cell genomes. The purified libraries were quantified using a Qubit 3.0 fluorometer, sized with a Bioanalyzer 2100, and then quantified again using the KAPA Library Quantification kit. A separate single-read 150-cycle Illumina NextSeq 550 flow cell was used to sequence each immunoSEQ 96-well plate. The study's processing was this. Because the immunoSEQ output held only junctional sequences and lacked quality scores, the filtering could not match the filtering applied to full-length reads. Sequences were annotated with PyIR, a Python wrapper for IgBLAST v1.9, using IMGT germline references to assign V/J genes and CDR3. Any read was removed if the V/J assignment was weak (E-value above 1e-6), the CDR3 was missing, or the read contained stop codons, out-of-frame junctions, or ambiguous translated residues. V3J clonotypes were defined as sequences sharing an identical inferred V gene, J gene, and CDR3 amino acid sequence. Percentage overlap between repertoires was calculated by dividing the number of shared unique clonotypes by the size of the smaller repertoire. RTK rarefaction, the Chao1 estimator, and Recon v2.1 estimates of unobserved clonotypes were used to assess repertoire richness. Generation probabilities were computed with OLGA for all TCRbeta clonotypes obtained by the gDNA method from a few donors. TCRdb mirrors the immuneACCESS table, restricted to in-frame sequences. Some clones are absent from its copies; in checked studies, under half trace to an unresolved V gene, and the reason for the others is unknown. D and trimming were read from the DNA, whereas the V and J calls and clone size are those reported in that table. The sample table contains approximately 2.5 million clones; only one count was recorded for more than 80% of them. The biggest ten clones account for 0.14% of the sample.

Donors were healthy HIV-negative adults with no recently reported acute infections or vaccinations. Every donor was a Caucasian adult living in Nashville, Tennessee, USA. CD4+ T cells were enriched through magnetic negative selection, after which naive cells were positively selected on CD45RA and the remaining negative fraction served as the memory subset. Blood was obtained by leukapheresis, after which PBMCs were separated by Ficoll-Histopaque density gradient centrifugation and cryopreserved in liquid nitrogen vapor phase. Analytical flow cytometry was used to check the purity and quantity of every magnetically sorted T cell population. Genomic DNA was isolated from each sorted fraction and quantified by UV absorbance on a Nanodrop 2000c. With respect to this clone: Its antigen is still unknown. Base qualities are not provided; no much larger clone lies one nucleotide away.

The sequence was collected from a man between 18 and 35 years old in good health. Specimen: naive CD4+ T cells sorted from blood. What the cell subset or site label conveys for this sample: CD45RA+ positively selected.

The nucleotide sequence is TGTGCCAGCAGCGTTCTAACCGGGAGTGGAAAACTGTTTTTT. It codes for CASSVLTGSGKLFF. The V and J genes are TRBV7-9 and TRBJ1-4; confidence is insufficient to name the D gene. V gives up 5 bases and J gives up 10 bases, and the segment between their germline ends measures 17 bases. The CDR3 has 14 amino acids, counting the end cysteine and phenylalanine. This entry keeps only the CDR3 DNA: 42 bases, framed from base 1. From a lookup of the germline V gene (reference sequence), CDR1 and CDR2 are SEHNR and FQNEAQ.